This T cell receptor (beta chain) came from a study of blood T cell repertoires in COVID-19. Study-level background: Acute and convalescent COVID-19 specimens originated in the United States, Italy and Spain. Sample material is recorded as cDNA or gDNA derived from T cells, B-cell-depleted T cells, or PBMCs.

Germline CDR1 LNHNV, CDR2 YYDKDF (reference sequence). This CDR3 spans 15 amino acids. The V gene lost 4 bases and the J gene lost 7 bases, with 14 bases spanning the gap. In the original processing: Amplified reference gene primers provided the basis for estimating nucleated cell counts. The protocol was immunoSEQ multiplex PCR, while the TCRdb copy is restricted to in-frame clones and leaves out a portion. For V, J and clone size, that table is used; D and trimming come from the DNA. The table includes 100,000 to 150,000 clones, roughly 90% detected once. The receptor was derived from a man between 45 and 60 years old with acute or convalescent COVID-19. The sequencing input was peripheral blood. The chain recombines TRBV15 with TRBJ1-6, with a tentative D call TRBD1 (6 bases). CDR3 bases: TGTGCCACCAGCAACTTTAGGACAGAAAATTCACCCCTCCACTTT. Translation gives CATSNFRTENSPLHF.